The clone carrying this TCR beta chain was observed a handful of times. Together with a sample-barcoded 5' primer, a J-beta primer mix was included in a second PCR lasting roughly 6 to 12 cycles. TCRdb fed the 5' RACE reads into MiXCR, producing one record per CDR3 protein. This sample has hundreds of thousands of distinct CDR3 sequences; roughly 50% occur once, and the top ten carry around an eighth. This record belongs to a study of blood T cells in healthy people across ages. The CDR3 spans 15 residues. From germline, CDR1 is SGHVS and CDR2 FQNEAQ. Unmatched junction bases numbered 5, after V lost 4 bases and J lost 4 bases.

The sample was blood. J is TRBJ2-4 and V is TRBV7-8; TRBD1 agrees at 9 bases. The TCR originated in a man aged 30 to 39 in good health. Here the CDR3 reads CASSYQQGAKNIQYF. Written as DNA, the CDR3 is TGTGCCAGCAGCTACCAACAGGGGGCTAAAAACATTCAGTACTTC.